This TCR beta chain was found in a study of early T cells in non-severe SARS-CoV-2 infection. Individual cDNA molecules received unique molecular identifiers during library preparation. TCRdb re-analysed the 5' RACE reads in MiXCR, keeping a single row per CDR3 protein. The sample records about 77,000 distinct CDR3 sequences, more than 4% being singletons. This clonotype appeared a few times. The V and J ends lost 0 bases and 4 bases respectively, with 12 bases between them. Germline CDR1 and CDR2: MGHRA and YSYEKL. The CDR3 spans 16 residues. This TCR came from an adult who was a healthcare worker with PCR-confirmed SARS-CoV-2 infection or an uninfected control (not recorded which). The sequencing used whole blood, collected at baseline. The chain has TRBV4-1 and TRBJ2-2; D remains ambiguous. This CDR3 reads CASSQDPARGTGELFF. In DNA, the CDR3 is TGCGCCAGCAGCCAAGACCCGGCTCGTGGCACCGGGGAGCTGTTTTTT.